What follows are 5 T cell receptor beta chains derived from one specimen sequenced in a study of shared clonotypes between healthy human individuals. Sequencing used immunoSEQ multiplex PCR; TCRdb keeps in-frame clones, though not all of them. The table lists some 2.3 million clones, more than 80% of them singletons. Sample: naive CD4+ T cells from PBMCs. The subset is: CD45RA+ positively selected. These receptors all stem from a man in his late teens or twenties in good health. Some clones in this sample may be carry-over from other donors' samples.

The rearrangement joins TRBV28 to TRBJ1-5; D gene ambiguous. V was shortened by 7 bases and J by 6 bases, with 28 bases between the two germline ends. The germline V gene encodes CDR1 MDHEN and CDR2 SYDVKM. The CDR3 sequence is 18 residues long. The CDR3 coding sequence is TGTGCCAGCATCCCGATTAGGGAAAGCCAGCGAGTTGGTCAGCCCCAGCATTTT. As protein: CASIPIRESQRVGQPQHF. The full variable domain, its missing parts supplied by reference TRBV28 and TRBJ1-5, is DVKVTQSSRYLVKRTGEKVFLECVQDMDHENMFWYRQDPGLGLRLIYFSYDVKMKEKGDIPEGYSVSREKKERFSLILESASTNQTSMYLCASIPIRESQRVGQPQHFGDGTRLSIL.

The rearrangement uses TRBV27 and TRBJ2-2; no firm D call. Per germline, CDR1 MNHEY and CDR2 SMNVEV (reference sequence). The CDR3 has 15 amino acids. The V end was cut by 6 bases, the J end by 0 bases, with 11 bases between. CDR3 nucleotide sequence: TGTGCCAGCAGCTGGGGTATTGCGAACACCGGGGAGCTGTTTTTT. It codes for CASSWGIANTGELFF.

The rearrangement uses TRBV28 and TRBJ2-1; D perhaps matches TRBD1 (7 bases). The ends were cut back, 8 bases at V and 2 bases at J, with 16 bases in the middle. The CDR3 extends over 15 amino acids. The germline V gene encodes CDR1 MDHEN and CDR2 SYDVKM. For the CDR3, the DNA is TGTGCCAGCCGCCAGGGGGGAGATGCCTACAATGAGCAGTTCTTC. This sequence encodes CASRQGGDAYNEQFF.

This chain connects TRBV14 to TRBJ2-4; D perhaps matches TRBD1 (6 bases). The CDR3 totals 17 residues. From germline, CDR1 is SGHDN and CDR2 FVKESK. Trimming took off 0 bases at V and 0 bases at J, with 12 bases between the two ends. CDR3 DNA: TGTGCCAGCAGCCAAGATCAGGGGCCAGTAGCCAAAAACATTCAGTACTTC. Its protein is CASSQDQGPVAKNIQYF.

This rearrangement joins TRBV28 to TRBJ1-1; tentatively, D is TRBD1 (5 bases). Germline V gives CDR1 MDHEN, CDR2 SYDVKM. The CDR3 is 14 residues long. With 3 bases removed from V and 10 bases from J, the gap between germline ends came to 18 bases. The DNA of the CDR3 is TGTGCCAGCAGTTTGCCGGGGGGAGATTTAGGAGCTTTCTTT. This gives the protein CASSLPGGDLGAFF.